This T cell receptor beta chain was captured by sequencing in a study of blood T cell repertoires in COVID-19. Looking at the study overall: Samples taken during acute and convalescent COVID-19 were collected in the United States, Italy and Spain. Sources were T cells, B-cell-depleted T cells, or PBMCs; the material itself was cDNA or gDNA.

Per the original data handling: Amplification of reference gene primers was used by the study to estimate nucleated cell counts. Libraries were prepared by immunoSEQ multiplex PCR; TCRdb keeps only in-frame clonotypes and omits some of them. V and J calls and clone size are copied from that table; D and trimming were computed from the DNA. The sample yields some 200,000 clones, around 94% seen once. The germline V gene has CDR1 LNHDA and CDR2 SQIVND (reference sequence). The CDR3 runs to 15 residues. V gave up 3 bases and J gave up 0 bases, with 11 bases separating them. The chain recombines TRBV19 with TRBJ1-1; D is perhaps TRBD1 (5 bases). The sequencing input was peripheral blood. The origin of this receptor is a man aged 30-40 years with COVID-19, enrolled during active disease. CDR3 in amino acids: CASSIPGRVNTEAFF. As DNA, the CDR3 is TGTGCCAGTAGTATCCCCGGCAGGGTGAACACTGAAGCTTTCTTT.